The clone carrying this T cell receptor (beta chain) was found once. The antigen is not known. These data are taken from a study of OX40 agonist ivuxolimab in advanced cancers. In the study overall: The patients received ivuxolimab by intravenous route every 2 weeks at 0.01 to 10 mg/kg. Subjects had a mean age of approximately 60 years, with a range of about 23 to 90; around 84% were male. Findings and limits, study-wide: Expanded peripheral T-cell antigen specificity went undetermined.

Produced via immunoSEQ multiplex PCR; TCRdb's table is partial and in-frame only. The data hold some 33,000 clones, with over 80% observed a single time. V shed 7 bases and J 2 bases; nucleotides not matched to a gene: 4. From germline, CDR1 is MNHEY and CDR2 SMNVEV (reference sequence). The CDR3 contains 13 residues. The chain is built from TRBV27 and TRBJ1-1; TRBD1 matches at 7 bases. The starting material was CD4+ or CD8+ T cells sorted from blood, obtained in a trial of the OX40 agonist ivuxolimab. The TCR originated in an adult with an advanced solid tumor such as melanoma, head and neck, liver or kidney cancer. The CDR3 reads CASNPGGNTEAFF. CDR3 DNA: TGTGCCAGCAATCCAGGGGGTAACACTGAAGCTTTCTTT.